These 24 T cell receptor beta chains were sequenced from one sample in a study of T cell responses to AZD1222 COVID-19 vaccine. The repertoire was sequenced with immunoSEQ multiplex PCR; TCRdb's copy has only in-frame clones and lacks some. The table has around 120,000 clones, approximately 88% seen once. The sample here was peripheral blood, taken on day 0 of AZD1222 vaccination. The receptors come from an adult in good health.

The CDR3 coding sequence is TGCGCCAGCAGCCTCGGGGACAGGAAGAACACTGAAGCTTTCTTT. It translates to CASSLGDRKNTEAFF. This rearrangement joins TRBV5-1 to TRBJ1-1; 8 positions agree with TRBD1. The germline gives CDR1 SGHRS, CDR2 YFSETQ. The CDR3 covers 15 residues. J gave up 1 base and V 4 bases, and 6 bases lay outside the gene matches.

The chain uses TRBV11-1 and TRBJ1-6, with D uncertain. The CDR3 contains 14 residues. Trimming removed 5 bases at V and 10 bases at J, with 15 bases between. Germline V gene data show CDR1 as SGHAT and CDR2 as FQDESV (reference sequence). CDR3 residues: CASSHGEPWSPLHF. Written as DNA, the CDR3 is TGTGCCAGCAGCCATGGGGAGCCCTGGTCACCCCTCCACTTT.

The chain employs TRBV2 and TRBJ1-4; 9 nucleotides align to TRBD1. CDR1 SNHLY and CDR2 FYNNEI come from the germline V gene. This CDR3 spans 14 amino acids. The V segment lost 3 bases and the J segment 10 bases; nucleotides outside the gene matches: 6. CDR3 nucleotides: TGTGCCAGCAGTGAGGAGACAGGGGGGGGAAAACTGTTTTTT. This translates into CASSEETGGGKLFF. The complete variable domain, with remaining parts taken from reference TRBV2 and TRBJ1-4, reads EPEVTQTPSHQVTQMGQEVILRCVPISNHLYFYWYRQILGQKVEFLVSFYNNEISEKSEIFDDQFSVERPDGSNFTLKIRSTKLEDSAMYFCASSEETGGGKLFFGSGTQLSVL.

The V call is TRBV9, the J call TRBJ1-1; weak D call: TRBD1 (6 bases). This CDR3 is built from 15 residues. V was trimmed by 0 bases and J by 3 bases, leaving 12 bases between them. Germline V gene sequence: CDR1 SGDLS, CDR2 YYNGEE. The CDR3 is CASSVGGQADTEAFF. The CDR3 DNA follows: TGTGCCAGCAGCGTAGGGGGACAAGCGGACACTGAAGCTTTCTTT.

The chain joins TRBV6-5 to TRBJ1-2; D might be TRBD1 (6 bases). Germline V gives CDR1 MNHEY, CDR2 SVGAGI. CDR3 size: 13 residues. Deletions cut 6 bases from V and 4 bases from J, with 12 bases between. The CDR3 nucleotides are TGTGCCAGCAGCATGACAGGAGGCTATGGCTACACCTTC. The encoded protein is CASSMTGGYGYTF.

The chain recombines TRBV2 with TRBJ1-5; D perhaps matches TRBD1 (6 bases). The germline gives CDR1 SNHLY, CDR2 FYNNEI. Trimming left V 4 bases short and J 6 bases short, with 10 bases between. This CDR3 spans 13 amino acids. As DNA, the CDR3 is TGTGCCAGCAGTGTTCAAGGGGGTCAGCCCCAGCATTTT. Translating gives CASSVQGGQPQHF.

The chain employs TRBV11-1 and TRBJ2-7; TRBD2 is a possible D gene (5 bases). Trimming removed 5 bases from V and 0 bases from J, with 5 bases in between. This CDR3 has 12 amino acids. The germline gives CDR1 SGHAT, CDR2 FQDESV (reference sequence). CDR3 nucleotide sequence: TGTGCCAGCAGCCGGGACTCCTACGAGCAGTACTTC. It encodes CASSRDSYEQYF.

The chain couples TRBV2 to TRBJ1-1; D remains ambiguous. Trimming pared 4 bases from V and 6 bases from J, leaving 12 bases between. The V gene's germline CDR1 is SNHLY and CDR2 FYNNEI. The CDR3 is made up of 13 amino acids. The CDR3 reads CASSVKEFAEAFF. The CDR3 DNA follows: TGTGCCAGCAGTGTTAAGGAATTCGCTGAAGCTTTCTTT.

This chain joins TRBV7-3 and TRBJ2-7; the match to TRBD1 covers 10 bases. The length of the CDR3 is 14 residues. Trimming cost V 5 bases and J 3 bases; bases outside gene matches: 4. Germline CDR1 is SGHTA and CDR2 is FQGTGA. The CDR3 region is CASSAGTGDYEQYF. The CDR3 coding sequence is TGTGCCAGCAGCGCCGGGACAGGGGACTACGAGCAGTACTTC.

The chain uses TRBV19 and TRBJ2-7, with 9 nucleotides matching TRBD2. V trimming: 6 bases; J trimming: 3 bases; junction bases outside the gene matches: 6. Germline V lookup: CDR1 LNHDA, CDR2 SQIVND (reference sequence). CDR3 length: 14 amino acids. The CDR3 sequence is CASRPTSGIYEQYF. Written as DNA, the CDR3 is TGTGCCAGTAGACCGACTAGCGGAATCTACGAGCAGTACTTC. The full variable domain, with the rest looked up from reference TRBV19 and TRBJ2-7, is DGGITQSPKYLFRKEGQNVTLSCEQNLNHDAMYWYRQDPGQGLRLIYYSQIVNDFQKGDIAEGYSVSREKKESFPLTVTSAQKNPTAFYLCASRPTSGIYEQYFGPGTRLTVT.

This chain uses TRBV7-9 with TRBJ2-5; perhaps TRBD2 as D (5 bases). Germline V CDR1 and CDR2: SEHNR, FQNEAQ (reference sequence). The germline V and J ends were trimmed by 6 bases and 4 bases, with 15 bases remaining between them. This CDR3 spans 14 amino acids. This CDR3 is CASSVVWEIETQYF. The CDR3 nucleotides read TGTGCCAGCAGTGTAGTGTGGGAGATAGAGACCCAGTACTTC.

The chain uses TRBV14 and TRBJ1-3; D gene unclear. V shed 1 base and J shed 10 bases, with 11 bases lying between them. In germline, CDR1 is SGHDN, CDR2 FVKESK. The CDR3 totals 13 residues. CDR3 nucleotide sequence: TGTGCCAGCAGCCAAGTCGGAGGAAGGACCATATATTTT. As protein: CASSQVGGRTIYF. Drawing the rest from reference TRBV14 and TRBJ1-3, the complete variable domain is EAGVTQFPSHSVIEKGQTVTLRCDPISGHDNLYWYRRVMGKEIKFLLHFVKESKQDESGMPNNRFLAERTGGTYSTLKVQPAELEDSGVYFCASSQVGGRTIYFGEGSWLTVV.

This chain links TRBV10-1 with TRBJ1-1, with no clear D. Trimming removed 4 bases at V and 12 bases at J, with 21 bases between. Looked up from germline, CDR1 is WNHNN and CDR2 is SYGVQD (reference sequence). The CDR3 sequence is 14 residues long. The CDR3 bases are TGCGCCAGCAGTGGAATCGGCCGGGCTGTAGGACCTTTCTTT. As protein: CASSGIGRAVGPFF.

The rearrangement links TRBV7-9 to TRBJ1-6; D not certain. This CDR3 contains 12 residues. Trimming removed 4 bases from V and 8 bases from J, with 6 bases in between. Germline-derived CDR1 and CDR2 are SEHNR and FQNEAQ (reference sequence). The CDR3 bases are TGTGCCAGCAGCTCGGGTGATTCACCCCTCCACTTT. Translation gives CASSSGDSPLHF.

V usage is TRBV10-3 and J usage is TRBJ2-3; TRBD2 matches 10 bases. V lost 3 bases, J lost 4 bases, and 4 bases stayed unmatched. CDR1 ENHRY and CDR2 SYGVKD come from the germline V gene. The CDR3 runs 15 residues. DNA for the CDR3: TGTGCCATCAGTGATCAGCGGGGGGGCCCAGATACGCAGTATTTT. Translating it yields CAISDQRGGPDTQYF.

The chain recombines TRBV5-1 with TRBJ1-1; D may be TRBD1 (5 bases). V was trimmed by 0 bases and J by 1 base, leaving 10 bases between them. CDR1 and CDR2 (germline): SGHRS, YFSETQ. CDR3 length: 15 amino acids. Written as DNA, the CDR3 is TGCGCCAGCAGCTTGGCCCCGGGGGGGAACACTGAAGCTTTCTTT. It specifies CASSLAPGGNTEAFF.

This chain links TRBV9 with TRBJ1-2; maybe TRBD1 (5 bases). This CDR3 region has 17 residues. Germline CDR1 is SGDLS and CDR2 is YYNGEE. V lost 3 bases, J lost 7 bases, and 25 bases lay in between. The chain's CDR3 is CASSDSLSRAGWAGYTF. The CDR3 coding sequence is TGTGCCAGCAGCGACTCTCTGAGCCGGGCAGGGTGGGCTGGCTACACCTTC.

The chain uses TRBV5-6 and TRBJ1-2; no firm D call. This CDR3 is built from 16 residues. V dropped 4 bases and J dropped 5 bases, with 21 bases sitting between them. CDR1 is SGHDT, CDR2 YYEEEE, per germline. CDR3 in amino acids: CASSDDRADYPYGYTF. The CDR3 coding sequence is TGTGCCAGCAGCGATGATCGGGCCGACTACCCTTATGGCTACACCTTC.

This sequence joins TRBV7-3 and TRBJ1-1; possibly TRBD1 for D (6 bases). Germline V gene sequence: CDR1 SGHTA, CDR2 FQGTGA. V was clipped by 2 bases and J by 4 bases, with 14 bases between them. The CDR3 loop spans 15 amino acids. CDR3 DNA sequence: TGTGCCAGCAGCTTAGGGGGGGCCCAGAGCACTGAAGCTTTCTTT. Encoded protein: CASSLGGAQSTEAFF. The whole variable domain, filled in from reference TRBV7-3 and TRBJ1-1, reads GAGVSQTPSNKVTEKGKYVELRCDPISGHTALYWYRQSLGQGPEFLIYFQGTGAADDSGLPNDRFFAVRPEGSVSTLKIQRTERGDSAVYLCASSLGGAQSTEAFFGQGTRLTVV.

The genes are TRBV7-9 and TRBJ2-7; no definite D call. Germline V CDR1 and CDR2: SEHNR, FQNEAQ (reference sequence). This CDR3 region has 14 residues. Trimming cost V 2 bases and J 1 base, with 9 bases left between them. CDR3 in DNA: TGTGCCAGCAGCTTAAACAGACAATCCTACGAGCAGTACTTC. As protein: CASSLNRQSYEQYF.

This chain joins TRBV27 and TRBJ1-5; TRBD1 matches at 8 bases. Trimming removed 5 bases from V and 0 bases from J; junction bases left unmatched: 6. Per the germline V gene, CDR1 is MNHEY and CDR2 is SMNVEV (reference sequence). CDR3 length equals 16 residues. The CDR3 DNA is TGTGCCAGCAGTCCCTGGACAGGGTATAGCAATCAGCCCCAGCATTTT. It translates to CASSPWTGYSNQPQHF.

This clone has a handful of counts. The chain links TRBV5-4 to TRBJ1-3; no definite D call. This CDR3 has 14 amino acids. V shed 4 bases and J shed 4 bases, with 12 bases lying between them. The germline gives CDR1 SGHNT, CDR2 YYREEE (reference sequence). The CDR3 coding sequence is TGTGCCAGCAGCCATGAGGATTACGGAAACACCATATATTTT. It is translated as CASSHEDYGNTIYF. Drawing the rest from reference TRBV5-4 and TRBJ1-3, the complete variable domain is ETGVTQSPTHLIKTRGQQVTLRCSSQSGHNTVSWYQQALGQGPQFIFQYYREEENGRGNFPPRFSGLQFPNYSSELNVNALELDDSALYLCASSHEDYGNTIYFGEGSWLTVV.

This rearrangement joins TRBV10-3 to TRBJ1-1; perhaps TRBD1 as D (5 bases). This CDR3 contains 15 residues. Germline lookup yields CDR1 ENHRY and CDR2 SYGVKD. Trimming took 2 bases from V and 1 from J, leaving 11 bases between them. The CDR3 DNA reads as TGTGCCATCAGTGAGGTCCGGGGGACGAACACTGAAGCTTTCTTT. Its translation: CAISEVRGTNTEAFF.

This clone has more than one count but fewer than ten. The CDR3 DNA follows: TGCAGTGCTAGTGTTGGTGTATACGAGACCCAGTACTTC. Its translation: CSASVGVYETQYF. The chain uses TRBV20-1 and TRBJ2-5; D gene ambiguous. The CDR3 has 13 residues. Germline V CDR1 and CDR2: DFQATT, SNEGSKA (reference sequence). The V end was cut by 3 bases, the J end by 5 bases, with 13 bases between.